This TCR beta chain was sequenced during a study of T cells after yellow fever vaccination (dated by TCRdb to between 2018 and 2021). Looking at the study overall: The SMART-Seq v4 Ultra Low Input RNA kit was used to prepare libraries from fractions with low cell numbers. To follow T-cell clones before and after primary and booster YFV17D yellow fever vaccination, bulk TCR alpha and beta repertoires were sequenced over time. Blood was collected at multiple timepoints before and after primary and secondary immunization, and bulk PBMC replicates and cell subsets were isolated. Two healthy male donors, one aged 18 to 29 and one aged 30 to 39 years, were included in the cohort. Study-level results and caveats: Because only a couple of donors were included in the study, the extent to which the findings can be generalized is limited. Because abundant contaminating clonotypes from the bulk population could be contained in FACS-sorted repertoires, computational filtering was required. Most clones expanded after primary vaccination (about 95% of CD4 and around 89% of CD8) were re-detected after the booster, suggesting that broad memory maintenance occurred. The secondary T-cell response was weaker than the primary response but faster, peaking on day 5 instead of day 15. A small share of clonotypes was detected in both CD4 and CD8 compartments, with the overlap likely arising from convergent recombination.

Synthesis of TCR cDNA relied on 5'RACE template switching, a step that introduced a universal primer site along with unique molecular identifiers. Priming of cDNA synthesis was performed from both the TCR alpha and TCR beta constant segments. Library amplification involved two PCR steps, and the second step added sample barcodes and sequencing adapters. Sequencing of libraries was done on Illumina HiSeq 2500 (2x100 bp) or NovaSeq (2x150 bp). The original pipeline was this. MIGEC was used to demultiplex reads and collapse the reads into UMI consensus sequences, and MiXCR was used for V(D)J alignment. Clonotypes responding to the vaccine were identified with edgeR on replicate PBMC samples, with the criteria of FDR below 0.01 and a log2 fold change above 5 up to day 15. Each bulk clonotype received a CD4 or CD8 identity based on whether the sequenced CD4 or CD8 repertoire contained that clonotype at higher abundance. The public reads were run again by TCRdb, first through fastp at Q25 and then through MiXCR, and only productive beta chains were kept. Rows with a matching CDR3 protein are joined into one entry that keeps the most common DNA and genes. These V and J calls rely on TCRdb rather than the paper's analysis. The sample yields roughly 68,000 distinct CDR3 sequences; around 7% were counted once. Clones ranked in the top ten supply around a third of the sample.

Taken with the paper, the label for treatment or condition translates to: live attenuated yellow fever vaccine strain. A standard Ficoll-Paque protocol was used to isolate PBMCs from peripheral blood. Dynabeads CD4 and CD8 positive selection kits were used to isolate the CD4 and CD8 T-cell fractions. RNA was extracted with TriZol from bulk PBMCs, CD4 and CD8 fractions, and dextramer-positive and dextramer-negative fractions. Concerning this clonotype itself: No cognate antigen has been identified for it. Per-nucleotide qualities are absent, and no much larger clonotype sits a single base away.

Clipping removes 5 bases from V and 3 bases from J, with 9 as the unmatched junction base count. The CDR3, cysteine through phenylalanine, is 15 amino acids long. Only CDR3 DNA is held: 45 bases, read in frame from base 1. CDR1 SEHNR and CDR2 FQNEAQ were looked up in the germline V gene (reference sequence). Rearrangement joined TRBV7-9 to TRBJ2-7; 8 central nucleotides agree with TRBD1. The receptor was derived from a man in his late teens or twenties who received the YFV17D yellow fever vaccine. The sample was CD8+ T cells sorted from PBMCs, taken about 41 days after the first yellow fever vaccination. The DNA reads TGTGCCAGCAGCGGGCCCGGGACAGGATACTACGAGCAGTACTTC. It is translated as CASSGPGTGYYEQYF.